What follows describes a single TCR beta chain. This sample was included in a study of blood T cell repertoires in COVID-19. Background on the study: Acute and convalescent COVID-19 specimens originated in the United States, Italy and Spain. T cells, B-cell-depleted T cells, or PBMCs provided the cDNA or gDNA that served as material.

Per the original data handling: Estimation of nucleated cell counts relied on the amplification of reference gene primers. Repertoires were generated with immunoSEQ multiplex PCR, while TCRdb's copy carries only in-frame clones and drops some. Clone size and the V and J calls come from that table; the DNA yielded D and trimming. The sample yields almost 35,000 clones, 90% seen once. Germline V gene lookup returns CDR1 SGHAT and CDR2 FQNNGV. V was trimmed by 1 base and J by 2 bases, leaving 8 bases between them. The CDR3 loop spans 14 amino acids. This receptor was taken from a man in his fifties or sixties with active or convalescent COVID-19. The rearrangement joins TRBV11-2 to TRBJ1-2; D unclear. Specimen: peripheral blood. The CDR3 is CASSLVGRNYGYTF. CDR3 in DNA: TGTGCCAGCAGCTTAGTGGGCAGGAACTATGGCTACACCTTC.